This record concerns one T cell receptor beta chain sequence. Its antigen is not identified. Some clones are missing from TCRdb's copy, which holds only in-frame ones; the method was immunoSEQ multiplex PCR. The sample contains about 2.2 million clones, about 94% of which appear only once. Selected positively for CCR7 and CD45RO-negative, naive CD8 cells excluded terminally differentiated effector memory CD45RA+ cells. These data are taken from a study of shared clonotypes between healthy human individuals. Study as a whole: Each donor contributed plates that comprised three CD4 naive, three CD4 memory, two CD8 naive and one CD8 memory.

CDR1 is SNHLY, CDR2 FYNNEI, per germline. Trimming cost V 3 bases and J 6 bases, with 11 bases left between them. This CDR3 is 13 amino acids long. The study, taken as a whole, reports: Measured sharing among donors was expected to vary with sequencing depth.

The J gene is TRBJ1-1, the V gene TRBV2; perhaps TRBD1 as D (5 bases). Sequenced material: naive CD8+ T cells from PBMCs. This clonotype originated in a man between 18 and 29 years old in good health. Some clones in this sample may be carry-over from other donors' samples. CDR3 amino acids: CASSDREVPEAFF. Written as DNA, the CDR3 is TGTGCCAGCAGTGACAGGGAGGTACCTGAAGCTTTCTTT.